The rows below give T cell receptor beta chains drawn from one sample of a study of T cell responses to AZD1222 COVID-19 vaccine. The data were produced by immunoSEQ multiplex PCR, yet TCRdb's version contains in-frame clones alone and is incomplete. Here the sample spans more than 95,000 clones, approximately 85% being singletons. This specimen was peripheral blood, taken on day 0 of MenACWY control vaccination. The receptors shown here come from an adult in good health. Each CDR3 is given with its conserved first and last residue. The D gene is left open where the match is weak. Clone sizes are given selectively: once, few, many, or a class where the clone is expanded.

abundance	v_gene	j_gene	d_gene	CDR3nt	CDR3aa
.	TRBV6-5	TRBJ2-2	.	TGTGCCAGCAGCCCATTTCCGGACGGGGAGCTGTTTTTT	CASSPFPDGELFF
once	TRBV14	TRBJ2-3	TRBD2	TGTGCCAGCAGCCGTCTAGCGGGGGGGCCTAGCACAGATACGCAGTATTTT	CASSRLAGGPSTDTQYF
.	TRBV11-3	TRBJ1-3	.	TGTGCCAGCAGCTCTGGGACAACTGGAAACACCATATATTTT	CASSSGTTGNTIYF
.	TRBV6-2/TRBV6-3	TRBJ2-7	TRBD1	TGTGCCAGCAGTCTTCTTTGGACAGGGGAAAGAGCCTACGAGCAGTACTTC	CASSLLWTGERAYEQYF
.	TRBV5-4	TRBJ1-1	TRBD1	TGTGCCAGCAACGCTACCTTGGGACAGGGAATAAACACTGAAGCTTTCTTT	CASNATLGQGINTEAFF
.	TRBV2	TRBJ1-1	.	TGTGCCAGCAAAGACAGTCGGGACACTGAAGCTTTCTTT	CASKDSRDTEAFF
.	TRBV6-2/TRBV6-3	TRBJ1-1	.	TGTGCCAGCAGTTACTCGACAAGGACTGAAGCTTTCTTT	CASSYSTRTEAFF
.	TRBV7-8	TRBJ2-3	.	TGTGCCAGCAGCTTTAGGAATACGCAGTATTTT	CASSFRNTQYF
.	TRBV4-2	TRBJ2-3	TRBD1	TGTGCCAGCAGGCCCAAAATGGGACAGGGGAGCACAGATACGCAGTATTTT	CASRPKMGQGSTDTQYF
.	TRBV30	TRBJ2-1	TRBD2	TGTGCCTGGAGTTTTAGCGGGGGGGGATACAATGAGCAGTTCTTC	CAWSFSGGGYNEQFF
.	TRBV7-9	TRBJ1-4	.	TGTGCCAGCAGCCGCCTCGGGCAGGGGGAAAAACTGTTTTTT	CASSRLGQGEKLFF
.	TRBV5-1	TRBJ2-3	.	TGCGCCAGCAGCTCTACATCTAGCACAGATACGCAGTATTTT	CASSSTSSTDTQYF
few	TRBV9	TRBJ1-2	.	TGTGCCAGCAGCGTAGGAGTCGACGGGCTGCGTGGCTACACCTTC	CASSVGVDGLRGYTF
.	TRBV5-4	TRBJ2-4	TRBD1	TGTGCCAGCAGCACCGGGGGGACAGGGGTAGCCAAAAACATTCAGTACTTC	CASSTGGTGVAKNIQYF
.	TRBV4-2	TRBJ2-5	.	TGTGCCAGCAGCCAAGACTGGGCGGGCAGGGGAGTGGAGACCCAGTACTTC	CASSQDWAGRGVETQYF
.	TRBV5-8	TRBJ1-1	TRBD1	TGTGCCAGCAGCTTCCTACATGGGACAGGGTCACTCACTGAAGCTTTCTTT	CASSFLHGTGSLTEAFF
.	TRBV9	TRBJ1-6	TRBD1	TGTGCCAGCACGGGGGGACAGGGACAATCACCCCTCCACTTT	CASTGGQGQSPLHF
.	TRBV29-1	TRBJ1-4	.	TGCAGCGTTGGGCCGCTGGGGGGGAGTAATGAAAAACTGTTTTTT	CSVGPLGGSNEKLFF
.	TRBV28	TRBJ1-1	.	TGTGCCAGCAGGGATCAGAACACTGAAGCTTTCTTT	CASRDQNTEAFF